Below, one T cell receptor (beta chain) is given with its context. This entry belongs to a study of blood T cells in healthy people across ages. The authors ran a second PCR of 7 to 11 cycles using a sample-barcoded 5' primer and a J-beta primer mix. TCRdb re-called the 5' RACE reads with MiXCR, one entry per CDR3 protein. The repertoire consists of about 670,000 distinct CDR3 sequences, with 40% to 45% occurring once and the leading ten covering around 30%. The CDR3 covers 17 residues. V was cut by 5 bases and J by 0 bases, with 21 bases left in between. The germline V gene encodes CDR1 DFQATT and CDR2 SNEGSKA (reference sequence).

This TCR was sampled from a man older than 75 in good health. Sequencing used blood. V is TRBV20-1 and J is TRBJ2-3, with D tentatively TRBD2 (6 bases). The CDR3 region is CSALRNYGSGSTDTQYF. In DNA form, the CDR3 reads TGCAGTGCTCTACGGAACTACGGGAGCGGGAGCACAGATACGCAGTATTTT.